Listed below are T cell receptor beta chains from one sample, sequenced in a study of T cells in Graves' hyperthyroidism and ophthalmopathy. From the multiplex PCR reads, TCRdb called clonotypes with MiXCR, one entry per CDR3 protein. The sample includes about 700,000 distinct CDR3 sequences, approximately 15% of them seen just once. Sequencing was carried out using blood. The receptors were gathered from a woman aged 18-29 years with Graves' hyperthyroidism. Each CDR3 is given with its conserved first and last residue. D genes are given only for firm matches. Rows may omit the clone size; those that give it use once, few, many or a size class.

.,TRBV29-1,TRBJ1-2,.,CSVEKKGGRFYGYTF,TGCAGCGTTGAAAAAAAAGGGGGGCGCTTCTATGGCTACACCTTC
.,TRBV11-2,TRBJ2-1,many,CASNIKPETRISYNEQFF,TGTGCCAGCAACATCAAACCGGAGACTAGGATCTCCTACAATGAGCAGTTCTTC
TRBD1,TRBV7-9,TRBJ1-2,many,CASSRWDRDYGYTF,TGTGCCAGCAGCAGATGGGACAGGGACTATGGCTACACCTTC
TRBD1,TRBV7-9,TRBJ2-7,many,CASSAMPGQGLSEQYF,TGTGCCAGCAGCGCTATGCCGGGACAGGGGCTTAGCGAGCAGTACTTC
.,TRBV6-1,TRBJ1-2,few,CASSEVGQFYGYTF,TGTGCCAGCAGTGAAGTAGGGCAGTTCTATGGCTACACCTTC
TRBD2,TRBV20-1,TRBJ2-7,few,CSALDTGTSGGEQYF,TGCAGTGCTCTTGATACCGGGACTAGCGGTGGCGAGCAGTACTTC
.,TRBV20-1,TRBJ2-7,many,CSAVWAYEQYF,TGCAGTGCAGTTTGGGCCTACGAGCAGTACTTC
.,TRBV7-2,TRBJ1-6,.,CASSPGRTNSPLHF,TGTGCCAGCAGCCCCGGACGGACCAATTCACCCCTCCACTTT
TRBD2,TRBV4-1,TRBJ2-2,few,CASSHTGEALAGGRDTGELFF,TGCGCCAGCAGCCACACAGGAGAGGCCCTAGCGGGAGGCAGGGACACCGGGGAGCTGTTTTTT
.,TRBV6-1,TRBJ2-3,.,CASRGSTDTQYF,TGTGCCAGCAGAGGGTCCACAGATACGCAGTATTTT
.,TRBV7-9,TRBJ2-1,.,CASSLFQDEQFF,TGTGCCAGCAGCTTGTTCCAGGATGAGCAGTTCTTC
.,TRBV12-3/TRBV12-4,TRBJ2-7,many,CASSRELRHYEQYF,TGTGCCAGCAGCCGCGAGCTAAGACACTACGAGCAGTACTTC
.,TRBV29-1,TRBJ2-1,few,CSSRGGGYNEQFF,TGCAGCTCCAGGGGGGGCGGCTACAATGAGCAGTTCTTC
.,TRBV18,TRBJ2-1,.,CASAIAPFEYSEQFF,TGTGCCAGCGCGATTGCCCCCTTTGAGTACAGTGAGCAGTTCTTC
TRBD2,TRBV18,TRBJ2-3,many,CASSPPGTSWDTQYF,TGTGCCAGCTCACCACCCGGGACTAGTTGGGATACGCAGTATTTT
.,TRBV12-3/TRBV12-4,TRBJ2-4,many,CASSQQNIQYF,TGTGCCAGCAGCCAACAAAACATTCAGTACTTC
.,TRBV13,TRBJ2-3,many,CASSWEAMGTQYF,TGTGCCAGCAGCTGGGAGGCCATGGGTACGCAGTATTTT
.,TRBV30,TRBJ2-1,few,CAWKGGAGGRGEQFF,TGTGCCTGGAAGGGGGGGGCAGGGGGAAGGGGTGAGCAGTTCTTC
.,TRBV20-1,TRBJ1-2,.,CSASHGRGYYGYTF,TGCAGTGCTAGCCATGGGCGGGGGTACTATGGCTACACCTTC
TRBD1,TRBV5-1,TRBJ2-5,few,CASSRGTDKTAGETQYF,TGCGCCAGCAGCCGAGGGACAGACAAAACCGCAGGAGAGACCCAGTACTTC
.,TRBV20-1,TRBJ1-5,few,CSARGMGRVGNQPQHF,TGCAGTGCTAGGGGTATGGGCAGGGTGGGGAATCAGCCCCAGCATTTT
.,TRBV28,TRBJ2-7,.,CASSLVFRNEQYF,TGTGCCAGCAGTTTAGTGTTTCGTAACGAGCAGTACTTC
TRBD1,TRBV29-1,TRBJ2-2,.,CSVVSTGVHTGELFF,TGCAGCGTTGTTTCGACAGGGGTCCACACCGGGGAGCTGTTTTTT
.,TRBV6-5,TRBJ1-4,many,CASSYSYGGAVLFF,TGTGCCAGCAGTTACTCCTACGGGGGGGCGGTACTGTTTTTT
.,TRBV11-2,TRBJ2-6,.,CASSLNAPSVLTF,TGTGCCAGCAGCTTAAACGCCCCCAGCGTCCTGACTTTC
TRBD1,TRBV15,TRBJ2-5,.,CATSRKDRRQETQYF,TGTGCCACCAGCAGAAAGGACAGGCGCCAAGAGACCCAGTACTTC
.,TRBV15,TRBJ1-2,.,CATSRVVRETYGYTF,TGTGCCACCAGCAGAGTAGTCAGGGAAACGTATGGCTACACCTTC
TRBD1,TRBV5-5,TRBJ1-5,.,CASSLGTGVGPQHF,TGTGCCAGCAGCTTGGGAACAGGGGTTGGGCCCCAGCATTTT
TRBD1,TRBV27,TRBJ2-7,few,CASSYIAGGYEQYF,TGTGCCAGCAGTTACATCGCAGGGGGATACGAGCAGTACTTC
.,TRBV30,TRBJ2-7,.,CAWSNLIERVNYEQYF,TGTGCCTGGAGCAACTTAATTGAGCGGGTGAACTACGAGCAGTACTTC
.,TRBV6-1,TRBJ2-1,few,CASTRNEQFF,TGTGCCAGCACCCGAAATGAGCAGTTCTTC
.,TRBV7-9,TRBJ2-5,.,CASSKRRGDYQETQYF,TGTGCCAGCAGCAAACGCAGGGGGGATTACCAAGAGACCCAGTACTTC
TRBD2,TRBV10-3,TRBJ2-7,many,CAISVGGSSYEQYF,TGTGCCATCAGTGTGGGCGGGAGCTCCTACGAGCAGTACTTC
TRBD2,TRBV7-2,TRBJ2-1,many,CASSSGLAGGQPNYNEQFF,TGTGCCAGCAGCTCTGGACTAGCGGGAGGCCAACCAAATTACAATGAGCAGTTCTTC
.,TRBV6-1,TRBJ2-1,.,CASSRLGEQFF,TGTGCCAGCAGTCGACTAGGCGAGCAGTTCTTC
.,TRBV3-1,TRBJ2-5,many,CASSQGPIQYF,TGTGCCAGCAGCCAAGGGCCTATACAGTACTTC
TRBD2,TRBV29-1,TRBJ2-1,.,CSARPGEGGTNEQFF,TGCAGCGCTCGACCGGGGGAGGGAGGGACCAATGAGCAGTTCTTC
.,TRBV2,TRBJ1-6,many,CASNRKAWESPLHF,TGTGCCAGCAACCGGAAGGCCTGGGAATCACCCCTCCACTTT
.,TRBV12-3/TRBV12-4,TRBJ1-2,.,CASSLTQGGGYTF,TGTGCCAGCAGCCTTACACAGGGTGGCGGCTACACCTTC
TRBD2,TRBV12-3/TRBV12-4,TRBJ2-1,many,CASSLVAGGMNEQFF,TGTGCCAGCAGTTTGGTAGCGGGAGGAATGAATGAGCAGTTCTTC
TRBD1,TRBV7-3,TRBJ2-1,many,CASSSGQVYNEQFF,TGTGCCAGCAGCTCGGGACAGGTCTACAATGAGCAGTTCTTC
TRBD1,TRBV14,TRBJ2-1,.,CASSQRGQGFTDQQFF,TGTGCCAGCAGCCAACGGGGACAGGGTTTCACCGATCAGCAGTTCTTC
.,TRBV28,TRBJ1-2,many,CASSLLSPGASGYTF,TGTGCCAGCAGTTTACTCTCCCCAGGGGCGTCTGGCTACACCTTC